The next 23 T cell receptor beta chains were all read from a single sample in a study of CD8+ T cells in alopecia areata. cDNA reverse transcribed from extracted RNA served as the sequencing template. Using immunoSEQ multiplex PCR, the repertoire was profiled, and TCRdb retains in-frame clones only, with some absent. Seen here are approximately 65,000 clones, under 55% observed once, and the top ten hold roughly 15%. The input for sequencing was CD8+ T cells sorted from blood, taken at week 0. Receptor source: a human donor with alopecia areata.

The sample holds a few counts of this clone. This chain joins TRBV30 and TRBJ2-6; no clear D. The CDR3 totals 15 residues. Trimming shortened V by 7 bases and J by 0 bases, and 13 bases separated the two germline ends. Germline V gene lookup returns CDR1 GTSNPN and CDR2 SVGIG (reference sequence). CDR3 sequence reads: CASTPGVSGANVLTF. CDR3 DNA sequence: TGTGCCTCGACACCCGGAGTCTCTGGGGCCAACGTCCTGACTTTC.

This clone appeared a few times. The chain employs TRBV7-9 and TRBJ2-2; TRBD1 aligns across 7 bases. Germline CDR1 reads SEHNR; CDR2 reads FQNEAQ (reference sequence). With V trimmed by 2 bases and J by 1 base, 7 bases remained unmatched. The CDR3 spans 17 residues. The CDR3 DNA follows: TGTGCCAGCAGCTTAACCCAGACAGGGCAGAACACCGGGGAGCTGTTTTTT. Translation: CASSLTQTGQNTGELFF.

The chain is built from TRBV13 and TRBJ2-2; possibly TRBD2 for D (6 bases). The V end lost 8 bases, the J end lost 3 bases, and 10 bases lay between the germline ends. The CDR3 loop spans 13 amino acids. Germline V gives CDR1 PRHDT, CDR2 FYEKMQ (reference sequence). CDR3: CASASGDTGELFF. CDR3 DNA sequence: TGTGCCAGCGCCTCGGGGGACACCGGGGAGCTGTTTTTT.

The CDR3 reads CASSPRTGHDPGANVLTF. CDR3 bases: TGTGCCAGCAGCCCTAGGACAGGGCACGATCCTGGGGCCAACGTCCTGACTTTC. The chain links TRBV7-9 to TRBJ2-6; TRBD1 aligns across 8 bases. The CDR3 length is 18 residues. J gave up 2 bases and V 5 bases, and 11 bases lay outside the gene matches. Germline CDR1 SEHNR, CDR2 FQNEAQ (reference sequence).

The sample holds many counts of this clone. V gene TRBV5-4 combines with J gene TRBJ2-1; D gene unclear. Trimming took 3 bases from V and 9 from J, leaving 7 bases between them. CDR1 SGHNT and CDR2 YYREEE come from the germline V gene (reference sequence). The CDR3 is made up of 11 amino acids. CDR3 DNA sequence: TGTGCCAGCAGCTCAATGAGTGAGCAGTTCTTC. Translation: CASSSMSEQFF.

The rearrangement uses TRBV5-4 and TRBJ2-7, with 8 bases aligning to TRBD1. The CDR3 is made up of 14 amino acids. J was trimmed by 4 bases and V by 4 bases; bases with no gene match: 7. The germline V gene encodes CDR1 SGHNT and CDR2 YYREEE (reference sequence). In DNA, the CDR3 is TGTGCCAGCAGCCTAGGACAGGGTCGGTACGAGCAGTACTTC. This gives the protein CASSLGQGRYEQYF.

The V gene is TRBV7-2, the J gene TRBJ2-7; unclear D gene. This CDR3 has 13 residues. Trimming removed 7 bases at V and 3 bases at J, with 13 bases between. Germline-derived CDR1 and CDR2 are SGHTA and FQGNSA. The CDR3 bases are TGTGCCAGCAACAGCTTGATAGACTACGAGCAGTACTTC. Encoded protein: CASNSLIDYEQYF.

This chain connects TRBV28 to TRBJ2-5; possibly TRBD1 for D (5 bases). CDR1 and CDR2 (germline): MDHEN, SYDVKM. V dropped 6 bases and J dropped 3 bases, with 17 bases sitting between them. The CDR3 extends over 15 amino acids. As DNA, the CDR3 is TGTGCCAGCAGCCCGAGCAGGGCCTCCAAAGAGACCCAGTACTTC. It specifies CASSPSRASKETQYF. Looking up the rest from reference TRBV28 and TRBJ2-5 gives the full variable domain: DVKVTQSSRYLVKRTGEKVFLECVQDMDHENMFWYRQDPGLGLRLIYFSYDVKMKEKGDIPEGYSVSREKKERFSLILESASTNQTSMYLCASSPSRASKETQYFGPGTRLLVL.

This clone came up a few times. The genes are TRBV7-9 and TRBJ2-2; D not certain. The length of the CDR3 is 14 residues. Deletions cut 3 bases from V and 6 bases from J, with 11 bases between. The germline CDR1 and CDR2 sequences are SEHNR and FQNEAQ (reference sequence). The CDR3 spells CASSLGTFPGELFF. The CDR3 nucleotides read TGTGCCAGCAGCTTGGGCACTTTCCCCGGGGAGCTGTTTTTT. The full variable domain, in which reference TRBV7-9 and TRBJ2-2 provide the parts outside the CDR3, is DTGVSQNPRHKITKRGQNVTFRCDPISEHNRLYWYRQTLGQGPEFLTYFQNEAQLEKSRLLSDRFSAERPKGSFSTLEIQRTEQGDSAMYLCASSLGTFPGELFFGEGSRLTVL.

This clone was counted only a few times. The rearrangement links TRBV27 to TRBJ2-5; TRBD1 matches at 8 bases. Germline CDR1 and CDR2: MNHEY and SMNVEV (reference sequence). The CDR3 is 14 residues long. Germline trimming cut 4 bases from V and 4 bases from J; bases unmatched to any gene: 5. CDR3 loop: CASSSGQVRETQYF. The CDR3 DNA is TGTGCCAGCAGTTCGGGACAGGTCCGAGAGACCCAGTACTTC.

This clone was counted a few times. The CDR3 spells CASSPSGASYEQYF. DNA of the CDR3: TGCGCCAGCAGCCCTAGCGGAGCCTCCTACGAGCAGTACTTC. The chain employs TRBV5-1 and TRBJ2-7; 7 bases map to TRBD2. This CDR3 spans 14 amino acids. V lost 4 bases and J lost 0; bases outside the gene matches: 4. The germline V gene has CDR1 SGHRS and CDR2 YFSETQ.

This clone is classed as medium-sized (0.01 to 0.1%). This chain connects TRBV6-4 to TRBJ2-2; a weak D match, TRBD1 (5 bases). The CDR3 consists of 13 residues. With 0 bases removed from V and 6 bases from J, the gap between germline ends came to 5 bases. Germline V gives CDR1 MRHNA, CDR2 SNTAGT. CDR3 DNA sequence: TGTGCCAGCAGTGACTCGGGGCCCGGGGAGCTGTTTTTT. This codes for CASSDSGPGELFF.

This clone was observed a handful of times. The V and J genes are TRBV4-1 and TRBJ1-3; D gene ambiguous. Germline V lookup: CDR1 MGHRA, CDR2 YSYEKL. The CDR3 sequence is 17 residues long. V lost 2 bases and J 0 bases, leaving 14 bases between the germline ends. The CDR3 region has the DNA TGCGCCAGCAGCCAACCAATAACACATAGCTCTGGAAACACCATATATTTT. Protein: CASSQPITHSSGNTIYF.

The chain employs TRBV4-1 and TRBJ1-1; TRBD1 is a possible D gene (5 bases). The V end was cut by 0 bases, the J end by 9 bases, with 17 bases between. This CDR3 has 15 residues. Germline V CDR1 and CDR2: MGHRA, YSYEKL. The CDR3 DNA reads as TGCGCCAGCAGCCAAGATTCGGGACTCCCGGACCAAGCTTTCTTT. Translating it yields CASSQDSGLPDQAFF.

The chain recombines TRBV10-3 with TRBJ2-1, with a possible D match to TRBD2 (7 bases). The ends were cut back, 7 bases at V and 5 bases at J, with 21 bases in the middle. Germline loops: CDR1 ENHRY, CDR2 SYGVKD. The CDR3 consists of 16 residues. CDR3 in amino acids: CAITQRGRGGDNEQFF. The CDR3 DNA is TGTGCCATCACCCAAAGGGGGAGGGGAGGCGACAATGAGCAGTTCTTC.

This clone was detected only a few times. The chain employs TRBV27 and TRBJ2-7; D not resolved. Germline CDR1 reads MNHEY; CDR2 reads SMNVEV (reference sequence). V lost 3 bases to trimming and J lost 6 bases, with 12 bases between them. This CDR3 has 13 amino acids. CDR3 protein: CASSFGWASEQYF. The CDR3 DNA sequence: TGTGCCAGCAGTTTTGGATGGGCGAGCGAGCAGTACTTC.

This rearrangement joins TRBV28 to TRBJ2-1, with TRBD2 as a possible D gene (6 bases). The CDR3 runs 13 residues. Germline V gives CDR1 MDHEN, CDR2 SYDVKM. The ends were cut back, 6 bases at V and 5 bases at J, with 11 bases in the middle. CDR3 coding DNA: TGTGCCAGCAGATGGGCGGGAAACAATGAGCAGTTCTTC. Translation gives CASRWAGNNEQFF.

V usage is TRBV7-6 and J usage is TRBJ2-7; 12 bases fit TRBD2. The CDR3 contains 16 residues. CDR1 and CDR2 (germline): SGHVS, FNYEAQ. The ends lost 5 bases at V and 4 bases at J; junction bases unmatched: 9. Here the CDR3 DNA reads TGTGCCAGCAGCCCACAAGCAACTAGCGGGAGGTACGAGCAGTACTTC. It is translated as CASSPQATSGRYEQYF.

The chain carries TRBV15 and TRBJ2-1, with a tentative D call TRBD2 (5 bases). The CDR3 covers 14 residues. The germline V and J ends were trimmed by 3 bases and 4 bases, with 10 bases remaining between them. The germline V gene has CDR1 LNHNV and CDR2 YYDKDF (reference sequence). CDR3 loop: CATSSLGGYNEQFF. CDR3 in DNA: TGTGCCACCAGCAGCCTCGGAGGATACAATGAGCAGTTCTTC.

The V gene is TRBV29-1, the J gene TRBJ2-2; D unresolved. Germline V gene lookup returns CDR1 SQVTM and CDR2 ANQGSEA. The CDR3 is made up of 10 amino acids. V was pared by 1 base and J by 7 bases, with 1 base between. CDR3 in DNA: TGCAGCGTTGAAGTCGGGGAGCTGTTTTTT. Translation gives CSVEVGELFF.

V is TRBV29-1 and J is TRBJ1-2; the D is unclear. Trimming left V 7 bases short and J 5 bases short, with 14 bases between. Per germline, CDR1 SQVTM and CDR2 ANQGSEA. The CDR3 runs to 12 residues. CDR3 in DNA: TGCAGCGGGGTGGACGGCGGGTATGGCTACACCTTC. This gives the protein CSGVDGGYGYTF.

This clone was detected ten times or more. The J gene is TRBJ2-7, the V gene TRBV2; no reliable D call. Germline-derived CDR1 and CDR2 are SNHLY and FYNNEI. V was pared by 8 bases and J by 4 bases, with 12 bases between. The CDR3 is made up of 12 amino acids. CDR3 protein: CASGRHRYEQYF. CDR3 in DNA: TGTGCCAGCGGTAGACATCGATACGAGCAGTACTTC. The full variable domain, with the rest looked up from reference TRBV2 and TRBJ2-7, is EPEVTQTPSHQVTQMGQEVILRCVPISNHLYFYWYRQILGQKVEFLVSFYNNEISEKSEIFDDQFSVERPDGSNFTLKIRSTKLEDSAMYFCASGRHRYEQYFGPGTRLTVT.

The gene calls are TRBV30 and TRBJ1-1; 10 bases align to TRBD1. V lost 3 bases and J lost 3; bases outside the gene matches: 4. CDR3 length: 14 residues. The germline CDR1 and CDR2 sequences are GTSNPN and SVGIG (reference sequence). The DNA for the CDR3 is TGTGCCTGGAGAGGGGGACAGGGGTACACTGAAGCTTTCTTT. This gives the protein CAWRGGQGYTEAFF.